This TCR beta chain was obtained from a study of T cell clonality in common variable immunodeficiency. Findings of the study overall: Shared TCRbeta clones were fewer between CVID subjects than controls.

This clone came up a few times. Its antigen is unidentified. The read halts 3 residues ahead of the CDR3 end, with the missing end drawn from the germline J gene. J gave up 2 bases and V 3 bases, and 2 bases lay outside the gene matches. From germline, CDR1 is LNHDA and CDR2 SQIVND (reference sequence). The CDR3 runs to 16 residues. TCRdb keeps only in-frame clones here, not all; method: immunoSEQ multiplex PCR. Captured here are about 47,000 clones, none seen once; the top ten comprise 2% to 2.5%. The TCR originated in a person aged 18 to 75 in good health. The chain is built from TRBV19 and TRBJ2-3; 13 bases match TRBD2. The sample taken for sequencing was peripheral blood mononuclear cells. CDR3 amino acids: CASSMTSGRTTDTQYF. The covered CDR3 bases are TGTGCCAGTAGTATGACTAGCGGGAGGACCACAGATACG. The complete variable domain, with remaining parts taken from reference TRBV19 and TRBJ2-3, reads DGGITQSPKYLFRKEGQNVTLSCEQNLNHDAMYWYRQDPGQGLRLIYYSQIVNDFQKGDIAEGYSVSREKKESFPLTVTSAQKNPTAFYLCASSMTSGRTTDTQYFGPGTRLTVL.